This TCR beta chain is from a study of response to subunit inactivated influenza vaccine. In regard to this clonotype: The antigen remains undetermined. An end of the junction differs from the germline gene, which may be a read error.

Using its own MiXCR run on the RT-PCR reads, TCRdb lists one record per CDR3 protein. The repertoire holds approximately 500,000 distinct CDR3 sequences, with 13% as singletons. The length of the CDR3 is 15 residues. Germline V gene lookup returns CDR1 SGHVS and CDR2 FQNEAQ. Regarding the study as a whole: There was a suggestion from the authors that each seasonal influenza vaccination recruits few new T cells.

The starting material was PBMCs from blood, obtained more than 35 days after vaccination. This TCR was sampled from a man in his forties or fifties who received an inactivated influenza vaccine. This chain connects TRBV7-8 to TRBJ2-1; D perhaps matches TRBD2 (6 bases). CDR3 sequence: CASSLKRAPSNEQFF. The CDR3 DNA reads TGTGCCAGCAGCCTTAAGCGGGCTCCAAGCAATGAGCAGTTCTTT. The variable domain in full, completed from reference TRBV7-8 and TRBJ2-1, reads GAGVSQSPRYKVAKRGQDVALRCDPISGHVSLFWYQQALGQGPEFLTYFQNEAQLDKSGLPSDRFFAERPEGSVSTLKIQRTQQEDSAVYLCASSLKRAPSNEQFFGPGTRLTVL.